This T cell receptor (beta chain) derives from a study of cytomegalovirus exposure and HLA in healthy donors. General study results and limits: Under in vitro conditions, a few CMV-associated chains were confirmed as specific for CMV antigens. Analysis was performed later, and it showed HLA-associated TCR beta chains to be more clonally expanded than equally common others. Only CMV serostatus was available as immune exposure information.

With 60 Vbeta and 13 Jbeta primers, the PCR was carried out. The repertoire was sequenced with immunoSEQ multiplex PCR; TCRdb's copy has only in-frame clones and lacks some. This table holds about 180,000 clones, roughly 76% found once. As to this clone: Its antigen is not known.

The ends were cut back, 0 bases at V and 0 bases at J, with 8 bases in the middle. From germline, CDR1 is SGHAT and CDR2 FQDESV (reference sequence). The CDR3 consists of 16 residues. All donors participated as healthy donors of bone marrow. The V call is TRBV11-1, the J call TRBJ2-2; D gene ambiguous. The receptor's source is a woman aged 18-29 years in good health and CMV-seropositive. The sequencing sample was made of PBMCs. CDR3 in DNA: TGTGCCAGCAGCTTAGCTCGAGGTCCGAACACCGGGGAGCTGTTTTTT. The encoded protein is CASSLARGPNTGELFF.